This TCR beta chain was profiled in a study of blood T cell repertoires in COVID-19. Trimming removed 0 bases from V and 3 bases from J, with 8 bases in between. The CDR3 contains 14 residues. CDR1 is SGHDN and CDR2 is FVKESK in the germline V gene. Which cohort a participant joined came from the clinical history participants gave. Sequencing was performed with immunoSEQ multiplex PCR; in TCRdb, only in-frame clones are kept and a portion is missing. The data hold more than 300,000 clones, with roughly 90% observed a single time. V is TRBV14 and J is TRBJ2-5, with D unresolved. The sequence was collected from a woman in her twenties or thirties who had been exposed to COVID-19. Sequenced input: PBMCs or T cells enriched from blood (not recorded which). CDR3 loop: CASSQEDREETQYF. The CDR3 DNA is TGTGCCAGCAGCCAAGAAGACCGGGAAGAGACCCAGTACTTC. The full variable domain, in which reference TRBV14 and TRBJ2-5 provide the parts outside the CDR3, is EAGVTQFPSHSVIEKGQTVTLRCDPISGHDNLYWYRRVMGKEIKFLLHFVKESKQDESGMPNNRFLAERTGGTYSTLKVQPAELEDSGVYFCASSQEDREETQYFGPGTRLLVL.